What follows are 26 T cell receptor beta chains derived from one specimen sequenced in a study of control samples from healthy donors and cancer patients. Sequenced by immunoSEQ multiplex PCR; TCRdb stores in-frame clones only, minus some. In the table there are about 130,000 clones, over 75% of which are singletons. Sequenced: blood. These receptors were obtained from a man aged 35-49 years in good health.

The table lists this clone with a count of one. This chain connects TRBV4-1 to TRBJ2-2; D unresolved. This CDR3 spans 16 amino acids. V lost 0 bases to trimming and J lost 6 bases, with 14 bases between them. CDR1 is MGHRA and CDR2 is YSYEKL in the germline V gene. The chain's CDR3 is CASSQEAPAASGELFF. In DNA form, the CDR3 reads TGCGCCAGCAGCCAAGAAGCCCCGGCCGCGTCCGGGGAGCTGTTTTTT.

V usage is TRBV5-1 and J usage is TRBJ2-5; possibly TRBD1 for D (5 bases). Trimming removed 0 bases at V and 4 bases at J, with 13 bases between. The germline CDR1 and CDR2 sequences are SGHRS and YFSETQ. The CDR3 has 15 amino acids. The CDR3 loop is CASSLGGASGETQYF. Here the CDR3 DNA reads TGCGCCAGCAGCTTGGGTGGGGCTTCCGGAGAGACCCAGTACTTC. The whole variable domain, remainder taken from reference TRBV5-1 and TRBJ2-5, is KAGVTQTPRYLIKTRGQQVTLSCSPISGHRSVSWYQQTPGQGLQFLFEYFSETQRNKGNFPGRFSGRQFSNSRSEMNVSTLELGDSALYLCASSLGGASGETQYFGPGTRLLVL.

This chain links TRBV6-5 with TRBJ2-7; 12 positions agree with TRBD1. The CDR3 sequence is 15 residues long. The germline V gene has CDR1 MNHEY and CDR2 SVGAGI. V trimming: 7 bases; J trimming: 4 bases; junction bases outside the gene matches: 8. The CDR3 DNA sequence: TGTGCCAGCACTGGAGGGACAGGGGGCATATACGAGCAGTACTTC. Translation: CASTGGTGGIYEQYF.

This clone was recorded only once. Other DNA sequences from this sample encode an identical CDR3 as well. The chain links TRBV9 to TRBJ1-5; the D gene is possibly TRBD1 (5 bases). This CDR3 region has 14 residues. The V end lost 0 bases, the J end lost 1 base, and 5 bases lay between the germline ends. Germline V gene data show CDR1 as SGDLS and CDR2 as YYNGEE. Here the CDR3 DNA reads TGTGCCAGCAGCGTAGGGGGGAGCAATCAGCCCCAGCATTTT. Protein product: CASSVGGSNQPQHF.

The chain uses TRBV7-9 and TRBJ2-4; D is uncertain. Per the germline V gene, CDR1 is SEHNR and CDR2 is FQNEAQ (reference sequence). The CDR3 consists of 11 residues. V was cut by 1 base and J by 6 bases, with 1 base left in between. In DNA form, the CDR3 reads TGTGCCAGCAGCTTAGGAAACATTCAGTACTTC. The encoded protein is CASSLGNIQYF.

This chain uses TRBV19 with TRBJ2-1; D is unclear. In germline, CDR1 is LNHDA, CDR2 SQIVND (reference sequence). V lost 4 bases and J lost 7, with 14 bases in between. The CDR3 spans 14 residues. CDR3 sequence (DNA): TGTGCCAGTAGTAAACGGTGGCCGGCTAATGAGCAGTTCTTC. This encodes CASSKRWPANEQFF. Variable domain in full (rest from reference TRBV19 and TRBJ2-1): DGGITQSPKYLFRKEGQNVTLSCEQNLNHDAMYWYRQDPGQGLRLIYYSQIVNDFQKGDIAEGYSVSREKKESFPLTVTSAQKNPTAFYLCASSKRWPANEQFFGPGTRLTVL.

The chain joins TRBV28 to TRBJ2-7, with 8 bases matching TRBD1. Germline CDR1 MDHEN, CDR2 SYDVKM. The junction had 5 bases not matched to a gene; V was cut back by 5 bases and J by 2 bases. The CDR3 length is 14 residues. The CDR3: CASSRRGHTYEQYF. CDR3 DNA: TGTGCCAGCAGTCGCAGGGGGCATACCTACGAGCAGTACTTC.

In this sample, this clone turned up once. This rearrangement joins TRBV7-9 to TRBJ1-1, with D possibly TRBD1 on 5 matching bases. This CDR3 has 16 residues. CDR1 and CDR2 (germline): SEHNR, FQNEAQ (reference sequence). V was pared by 2 bases and J by 0 bases, with 13 bases between. CDR3 region: CASSLIPGNMNTEAFF. The DNA for the CDR3 is TGTGCCAGCAGCTTAATACCAGGGAACATGAACACTGAAGCTTTCTTT.

The chain links TRBV7-9 to TRBJ2-3; 7 nucleotides match TRBD2. Germline V CDR1 and CDR2: SEHNR, FQNEAQ (reference sequence). The CDR3 is 15 amino acids. Trimming removed 5 bases from V and 5 bases from J; junction bases left unmatched: 10. The CDR3 reads CASSPTLGGRDTQYF. The CDR3 nucleotides are TGTGCCAGCAGCCCTACCCTGGGGGGGAGAGATACGCAGTATTTT.

The CDR3 spells CASSMNRGEKLFF. Here the CDR3 DNA reads TGTGCCAGTAGTATGAATAGAGGGGAAAAACTGTTTTTT. V and J are TRBV19 and TRBJ1-4; D unresolved. Looked up from germline, CDR1 is LNHDA and CDR2 is SQIVND (reference sequence). V was trimmed by 3 bases and J by 8 bases, leaving 10 bases between them. There are 13 residues in the CDR3.

The sample holds one count of this clone. V is TRBV7-3 and J is TRBJ1-1; D unresolved. Germline CDR1 and CDR2: SGHTA and FQGTGA. The CDR3 has 13 amino acids. V shed 5 bases and J shed 6 bases, with 13 bases lying between them. The CDR3 reads CASSRSGMAEAFF. The CDR3, as DNA: TGTGCCAGCAGCCGCTCCGGGATGGCTGAAGCTTTCTTT.

The rearrangement links TRBV6-5 to TRBJ1-2; no definite D call. This CDR3 contains 13 residues. V gave up 8 bases and J gave up 3 bases, with 13 bases separating them. CDR1 and CDR2 from the germline V gene are MNHEY and SVGAGI. The CDR3 is CASVPGKDYGYTF. CDR3 bases: TGTGCCAGCGTGCCGGGAAAGGACTATGGCTACACCTTC.

The V gene is TRBV15, the J gene TRBJ2-3, with D unclear. CDR3 length: 16 amino acids. The V gene lost 5 bases and the J gene lost 1 base, with 16 bases spanning the gap. Germline V CDR1 and CDR2: LNHNV, YYDKDF (reference sequence). For the CDR3, the DNA is TGTGCCACCAGCCTATATCGGGTGGCTGGCACAGATACGCAGTATTTT. It encodes CATSLYRVAGTDTQYF.

The V call is TRBV6-5, the J call TRBJ1-4; D may be TRBD1 (6 bases). CDR1 and CDR2 (germline): MNHEY, SVGAGI. Trimming stripped 0 bases from V and 6 bases from J, with 11 bases between. The CDR3 is 15 residues long. The CDR3 loop reads CASSYSGTKYEKLFF. The DNA of the CDR3 is TGTGCCAGCAGTTACTCGGGGACAAAGTATGAAAAACTGTTTTTT.

V and J are TRBV27 and TRBJ2-1; 11 bases line up with TRBD2. The germline V gene has CDR1 MNHEY and CDR2 SMNVEV (reference sequence). The J segment lost 6 bases and the V segment lost 6 bases, leaving 13 bases of the junction unmatched. The CDR3 sequence is 17 residues long. CDR3: CASSRRTLSGGANEQFF. The CDR3 coding sequence is TGTGCCAGCAGCCGTCGGACTCTTAGCGGGGGGGCCAATGAGCAGTTCTTC.

As to this clone: Other DNA sequences in the sample encode the same CDR3. V gene TRBV24-1 combines with J gene TRBJ1-2, with TRBD1 as a possible D gene (6 bases). There are 14 residues in the CDR3. The germline V gene has CDR1 KGHDR and CDR2 SFDVKD. V gave up 2 bases and J gave up 6 bases, with 12 bases separating them. This CDR3 reads CATSDSNRVNGYTF. CDR3 nucleotides: TGTGCCACCAGTGATTCAAACAGGGTGAATGGCTACACCTTC.

The rearrangement joins TRBV20-1 to TRBJ1-2, with D hard to call. The V end was cut by 6 bases, the J end by 4 bases, with 9 bases between. Germline V gene lookup returns CDR1 DFQATT and CDR2 SNEGSKA (reference sequence). The CDR3 consists of 11 residues. The CDR3 spells CSARTSYGYTF. The CDR3 bases are TGCAGTGCCCGAACCTCCTATGGCTACACCTTC.

This rearrangement joins TRBV2 to TRBJ2-7; either TRBD1 or TRBD2 may fit D (5 bases each). Between the trimmed V and J ends, which lost 4 bases and 0 bases, there was a span of 10 bases. Germline assignment: CDR1 SNHLY and CDR2 FYNNEI. CDR3 length equals 14 residues. The DNA for the CDR3 is TGTGCCAGCAGTGTGGGACGGGACTCCTACGAGCAGTACTTC. As protein: CASSVGRDSYEQYF.

The chain has TRBV5-1 and TRBJ2-7; unclear D gene. The V gene lost 0 bases and the J gene lost 5 bases, with 15 bases spanning the gap. Germline V CDR1 and CDR2: SGHRS, YFSETQ. The CDR3 is 15 residues long. CDR3 sequence reads: CASSLEGGMGNEQYF. DNA of the CDR3: TGCGCCAGCAGCTTGGAGGGTGGGATGGGAAACGAGCAGTACTTC.

The V and J genes are TRBV29-1 and TRBJ1-3, with 10 bases matching TRBD1. The CDR3 totals 16 residues. Trimming at V came to 4 bases and at J to 6 bases, leaving 12 bases not matched to a gene. Germline assignment: CDR1 SQVTM and CDR2 ANQGSEA. The CDR3 is CSVAGTGAELENTIYF. CDR3 sequence (DNA): TGCAGCGTTGCGGGGACAGGGGCAGAGTTGGAAAACACCATATATTTT.

V gene TRBV6-6 combines with J gene TRBJ2-1; D is tentatively TRBD1 or TRBD2 (6 bases each). The CDR3 loop spans 15 amino acids. Germline loops: CDR1 MNHNY, CDR2 SVGAGI (reference sequence). Trimming removed 6 bases from V and 5 bases from J, with 17 bases in between. CDR3 sequence (DNA): TGTGCCAGCAGCCAAAGGAAGGGGGGAGACAATGAGCAGTTCTTC. It codes for CASSQRKGGDNEQFF.

The chain is built from TRBV29-1 and TRBJ2-7; a weak D match, TRBD1 (6 bases). V dropped 8 bases and J dropped 0 bases, with 11 bases sitting between them. The CDR3 has 12 amino acids. Germline loops: CDR1 SQVTM, CDR2 ANQGSEA. CDR3 protein: CSTRDNSYEQYF. CDR3 bases: TGCAGCACCCGGGACAACTCCTACGAGCAGTACTTC.

This rearrangement joins TRBV3-1 (or the pseudogene TRBV3-2) to TRBJ2-5, with D hard to call. Germline assignment: CDR1 LGHDT and CDR2 YNNKEL (reference sequence). Trimming shortened V by 8 bases and J by 1 base, and 17 bases separated the two germline ends. The CDR3 length is 15 residues. The CDR3 region is CASRKLGRIQETQYF. The CDR3 DNA is TGTGCCAGCCGTAAATTAGGACGGATCCAAGAGACCCAGTACTTC.

The CDR3 spells CASSPSGGAGKTQYF. The CDR3 nucleotides read TGCGCCAGCAGCCCCAGCGGGGGGGCCGGGAAGACCCAGTACTTC. The V and J genes are TRBV5-1 and TRBJ2-5; 10 bases are shared with TRBD2. The junction had 9 bases not matched to a gene; V was cut back by 4 bases and J by 6 bases. CDR3 length: 15 residues. Germline CDR1 SGHRS, CDR2 YFSETQ.

The genes are TRBV14 and TRBJ2-7, with TRBD2 matching 7 bases. CDR3 size: 15 residues. CDR1 SGHDN and CDR2 FVKESK come from the germline V gene. Trimming at V came to 5 bases and at J to 4 bases, leaving 11 bases not matched to a gene. The chain's CDR3 is CASSKSQDGGYEQYF. For the CDR3, the DNA is TGTGCCAGCAGCAAAAGTCAGGACGGGGGGTACGAGCAGTACTTC.

The chain couples TRBV2 to TRBJ1-6, with unresolved D. This CDR3 has 13 amino acids. Germline V lookup: CDR1 SNHLY, CDR2 FYNNEI. Trimming cost V 2 bases and J 9 bases, with 8 bases left between them. CDR3 sequence reads: CASSEPPISPLHF. DNA of the CDR3: TGTGCCAGCAGTGAACCCCCAATTTCACCCCTCCACTTT.